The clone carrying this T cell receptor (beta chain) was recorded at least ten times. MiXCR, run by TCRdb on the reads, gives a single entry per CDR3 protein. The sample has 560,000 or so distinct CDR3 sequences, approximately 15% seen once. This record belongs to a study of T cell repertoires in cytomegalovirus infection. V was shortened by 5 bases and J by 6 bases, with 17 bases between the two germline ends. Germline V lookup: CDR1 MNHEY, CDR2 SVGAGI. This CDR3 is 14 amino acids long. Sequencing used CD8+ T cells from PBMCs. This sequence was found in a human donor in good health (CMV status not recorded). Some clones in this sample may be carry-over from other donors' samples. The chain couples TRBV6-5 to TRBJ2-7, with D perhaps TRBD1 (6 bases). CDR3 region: CASSLRGQGPEQYF. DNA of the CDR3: TGTGCCAGCAGTCTCCGGGGCCAGGGGCCCGAGCAGTACTTC.